This TCR beta chain was found in a study of T cells after yellow fever vaccination. The sample holds many counts of this clonotype. CDR1 and CDR2 (germline): SGHRS, YFSETQ. Trimming pared 5 bases from V and 1 base from J, leaving 12 bases between. This CDR3 has 14 residues. TCRdb re-derived calls from the 5' RACE reads in MiXCR, one entry per CDR3 protein. The table has 150,000 to 200,000 distinct CDR3 sequences, about 6% seen once. The chain is built from TRBV5-1 and TRBJ2-5; D possibly corresponds to TRBD1 (6 bases). The starting material was CD4+ T cells sorted from PBMCs, obtained on the day of the first yellow fever vaccination. The receptor was derived from a man in his late teens or twenties who received the YFV17D yellow fever vaccine. The CDR3 reads CASRGSDSQETQYF. For the CDR3, the DNA is TGCGCCAGCAGGGGTTCGGACAGCCAAGAGACCCAGTACTTC.